These 27 T cell receptor beta chains were all obtained from the same sample, sequenced in a study of graft-versus-host responses after intestinal transplantation. Profiling relied on immunoSEQ multiplex PCR, and the TCRdb table lists in-frame clones only, not all of them. This table has tens of thousands of clones, 80% to 95% appearing once. These TCRs are of unknown antigen specificity. The sample here was unstimulated CD8+ T cells sorted from spleen or lymph node cells, taken before transplant. These TCRs come from a human donor who was the organ donor for an intestinal transplant.

This chain links TRBV4-1 with TRBJ2-5; D possibly corresponds to TRBD2 (5 bases). The V and J ends lost 3 bases and 5 bases respectively, with 25 bases between them. From germline, CDR1 is MGHRA and CDR2 YSYEKL. This CDR3 contains 18 residues. The CDR3 here is CASSHQSTGSAGGETQYF. CDR3 DNA sequence: TGCGCCAGCAGCCATCAATCCACGGGATCGGCAGGTGGGGAGACCCAGTACTTC.

The V and J genes are TRBV30 and TRBJ2-1; possibly TRBD1 or TRBD2 for D (6 bases each). The ends were cut back, 3 bases at V and 7 bases at J, with 16 bases in the middle. Germline CDR1 reads GTSNPN; CDR2 reads SVGIG (reference sequence). The CDR3 extends over 14 amino acids. CDR3 sequence (DNA): TGTGCCTGGAGCCCCGGGGGCAACCAAAATGAGCAGTTCTTC. Its translation: CAWSPGGNQNEQFF. Using reference TRBV30 and TRBJ2-1 for the parts outside the CDR3, the full variable domain is SQTIHQWPATLVQPVGSPLSLECTVEGTSNPNLYWYRQAAGRGLQLLFYSVGIGQISSEVPQNLSASRPQDRQFILSSKKLLLSDSGFYLCAWSPGGNQNEQFFGPGTRLTVL.

This clone was picked up one time. This chain connects TRBV7-9 to TRBJ2-7; 14 nucleotides align to TRBD2. Germline CDR1 SEHNR, CDR2 FQNEAQ (reference sequence). The CDR3 spans 17 residues. Trimming removed 5 bases from V and 6 bases from J; junction bases left unmatched: 12. CDR3 sequence: CASSPQRLAGGLLEQYF. DNA for the CDR3: TGTGCCAGCAGCCCACAGAGACTAGCGGGGGGGCTGCTCGAGCAGTACTTC.

V usage is TRBV9 and J usage is TRBJ2-6; D unclear. Germline-derived CDR1 and CDR2 are SGDLS and YYNGEE. V lost 2 bases and J lost 3, with 18 bases in between. CDR3 length equals 18 residues. CDR3 DNA sequence: TGTGCCAGCAGCGTGAACGCAGGTTTAGGGTATGGGGCCAACGTCCTGACTTTC. This encodes CASSVNAGLGYGANVLTF.

This clone is a singleton in its sample. The chain employs TRBV6-1 and TRBJ1-4; TRBD1 aligns across 7 bases. The CDR3 has 13 amino acids. J gave up 14 bases and V 8 bases, and 14 bases lay outside the gene matches. Germline CDR1 and CDR2: MNHNS and SASEGT. CDR3 loop: CASSPGQLDFLFF. CDR3 nucleotides: TGTGCCAGCTCCCCGGGACAGCTCGATTTCCTGTTTTTT.

This clone was seen a handful of times. The chain links TRBV19 to TRBJ2-7; 10 bases match TRBD1. Per the germline V gene, CDR1 is LNHDA and CDR2 is SQIVND (reference sequence). V gave up 4 bases and J gave up 0 bases; unmatched junction bases: 3. The CDR3 has 15 amino acids. This chain's CDR3 is CASSTGQGGSYEQYF. The DNA for the CDR3 is TGTGCCAGTAGTACCGGACAGGGGGGCTCCTACGAGCAGTACTTC. Using reference TRBV19 and TRBJ2-7 for the parts outside the CDR3, the full variable domain is DGGITQSPKYLFRKEGQNVTLSCEQNLNHDAMYWYRQDPGQGLRLIYYSQIVNDFQKGDIAEGYSVSREKKESFPLTVTSAQKNPTAFYLCASSTGQGGSYEQYFGPGTRLTVT.

The chain couples TRBV30 to TRBJ1-3; no reliable D call. V lost 0 bases to trimming and J lost 4 bases, with 7 bases between them. The CDR3 totals 13 residues. Germline-derived CDR1 and CDR2 are GTSNPN and SVGIG (reference sequence). DNA of the CDR3: TGTGCCTGGAGTGTATTGGAGGGAAACACCATATATTTT. Amino acids: CAWSVLEGNTIYF.

The table lists this clone with a count of one. The chain uses TRBV27 and TRBJ1-1; D perhaps matches TRBD1 (6 bases). Germline assignment: CDR1 MNHEY and CDR2 SMNVEV (reference sequence). The CDR3 runs to 15 residues. The V and J ends lost 1 base and 0 bases respectively, with 9 bases between them. The CDR3 loop is CASSLFGQMNTEAFF. The CDR3 coding sequence is TGTGCCAGCAGTTTATTCGGACAGATGAACACTGAAGCTTTCTTT.

The chain couples TRBV27 to TRBJ2-5, with D perhaps TRBD1 (5 bases). Germline V gene lookup returns CDR1 MNHEY and CDR2 SMNVEV (reference sequence). This CDR3 spans 14 amino acids. Trimming cost V 8 bases and J 5 bases, with 18 bases left between them. The DNA for the CDR3 is TGTGCCAGCTCCTCGGTAGGGGAACCGGAGACCCAGTACTTC. This translates into CASSSVGEPETQYF.

This clone turned up a few times. The rearrangement uses TRBV27 and TRBJ1-2, with 10 nucleotides matching TRBD1. The CDR3 is 15 amino acids. CDR1 and CDR2 from the germline V gene are MNHEY and SMNVEV (reference sequence). The junction had 8 bases not matched to a gene; V was cut back by 5 bases and J by 5 bases. The chain's CDR3 is CASSLTGGEYYGYTF. As DNA, the CDR3 is TGTGCCAGCAGTCTGACAGGGGGCGAGTATTATGGCTACACCTTC.

The rearrangement uses TRBV12-5 and TRBJ1-3, with a possible D match to TRBD1 (5 bases). Trimming pared 4 bases from V and 0 bases from J, leaving 16 bases between. The CDR3 consists of 17 residues. Germline CDR1 is LGHNT and CDR2 is FRNRAP. CDR3 region: CASGSGTLRTSGNTIYF. CDR3 sequence (DNA): TGTGCTAGTGGTTCAGGGACCCTCAGGACCTCTGGAAACACCATATATTTT.

The chain joins TRBV9 to TRBJ2-1; D perhaps matches TRBD1 (6 bases). The CDR3 is made up of 15 amino acids. With 0 bases removed from V and 2 bases from J, the gap between germline ends came to 9 bases. Germline V gives CDR1 SGDLS, CDR2 YYNGEE. CDR3 DNA: TGTGCCAGCAGCGTAGGGGACATTGCCTACAATGAGCAGTTCTTC. Protein sequence: CASSVGDIAYNEQFF.

This rearrangement joins TRBV21-1 to TRBJ2-1; no check of the table's D call, TRBD2, against the DNA was made. TRBV21-1 is given as a pseudogene. CDR3 size: 15 residues. CDR3 amino acids: CASLSILAGVREQFF. CDR3 DNA: TGTGCCAGCCTTTCAATCCTAGCGGGAGTGAGGGAGCAGTTCTTC.

The gene calls are TRBV15 and TRBJ1-1; D is perhaps TRBD1 (6 bases). CDR1 is LNHNV, CDR2 YYDKDF, per germline (reference sequence). CDR3 length: 15 amino acids. V lost 3 bases and J lost 5, with 16 bases in between. The CDR3, as DNA: TGTGCCACCAGCAGTTCAGGGGAGGGCGTAACTGAAGCTTTCTTT. Amino acids: CATSSSGEGVTEAFF.

The chain uses TRBV28 and TRBJ2-5; 8 nucleotides align to TRBD1. The end of the DNA aligns better with TRBJ2-7, so the J call may be wrong. This CDR3 is 15 amino acids long. Germline V gene sequence: CDR1 MDHEN, CDR2 SYDVKM. Here the CDR3 DNA reads TGTGCCAGCAGTTTCGACAGGGGCCTCACCTACGAGCAGTACTTC. Translation gives CASSFDRGLTYEQYF.

The chain is built from TRBV9 and TRBJ2-3; 7 bases map to TRBD1. The CDR3 is 13 amino acids. Germline assignment: CDR1 SGDLS and CDR2 YYNGEE. The V and J ends lost 3 bases and 4 bases, in that order; junction bases with no gene match: 2. The CDR3 coding sequence is TGTGCCAGCAGCGCACAGGGGTCAGATACGCAGTATTTT. The encoded protein is CASSAQGSDTQYF. Full variable domain (outside the CDR3, taken from reference TRBV9 and TRBJ2-3): DSGVTQTPKHLITATGQRVTLRCSPRSGDLSVYWYQQSLDQGLQFLIQYYNGEERAKGNILERFSAQQFPDLHSELNLSSLELGDSALYFCASSAQGSDTQYFGPGTRLTVL.

This chain connects TRBV19 to TRBJ2-2; 9 bases fit TRBD2. Per germline, CDR1 LNHDA and CDR2 SQIVND (reference sequence). This CDR3 is built from 17 residues. V dropped 5 bases and J dropped 5; count of bases not matched to a gene: 12. The CDR3 DNA reads TGTGCCAGTAGTTCATCGCCGGGGACTAGCCCGACCGGGGAGCTGTTTTTT. Residues: CASSSSPGTSPTGELFF.

The J gene is TRBJ1-1, the V gene TRBV14; tentatively, D is TRBD1 (6 bases). The CDR3 has 19 amino acids. Germline assignment: CDR1 SGHDN and CDR2 FVKESK. The ends were cut back, 1 base at V and 3 bases at J, with 24 bases in the middle. The CDR3 bases are TGTGCCAGCAGCCAAGTACCTTCAGCCGGGACATATTCTTACACTGAAGCTTTCTTT. Encoded protein: CASSQVPSAGTYSYTEAFF.

The genes are TRBV5-6 and TRBJ1-1; no firm D call. Per the germline V gene, CDR1 is SGHDT and CDR2 is YYEEEE. V lost 0 bases and J 4 bases, leaving 13 bases between the germline ends. This CDR3 has 15 residues. This CDR3 is CASSLVPGRRTEAFF. The DNA for the CDR3 is TGTGCCAGCAGCTTGGTTCCGGGCCGACGCACTGAAGCTTTCTTT.

This rearrangement joins TRBV11-2 to TRBJ2-5, with a weak D call TRBD2 (5 bases). V lost 2 bases and J lost 5, with 12 bases in between. This CDR3 spans 14 amino acids. Germline V gene sequence: CDR1 SGHAT, CDR2 FQNNGV. The CDR3 DNA sequence: TGTGCCAGCAGCTTATATAGCGTTAGGGAGACCCAGTACTTC. It encodes CASSLYSVRETQYF.

The V and J genes are TRBV5-4 and TRBJ2-7; D remains unclear. The V end was cut by 4 bases, the J end by 6 bases, with 23 bases between. The CDR3 has 16 residues. Germline assignment: CDR1 SGHNT and CDR2 YYREEE (reference sequence). The CDR3 region is CASSPRVGPQALEQYF. CDR3 sequence (DNA): TGTGCCAGCAGCCCCCGGGTAGGCCCTCAGGCCCTCGAGCAGTACTTC.

The chain recombines TRBV29-1 with TRBJ1-2, with D unresolved. Germline V gene sequence: CDR1 SQVTM, CDR2 ANQGSEA. The CDR3 length is 10 residues. V was clipped by 4 bases and J by 7 bases, with 7 bases between them. The CDR3 loop reads CSVGVSGYTF. The CDR3 DNA is TGCAGCGTTGGGGTGTCTGGCTACACCTTC.

This clone was recorded only once. The V gene is TRBV4-1, the J gene TRBJ1-3, with D possibly matching TRBD1 (6 bases). Trimming removed 3 bases at V and 6 bases at J, with 18 bases between. There are 16 residues in the CDR3. Per germline, CDR1 MGHRA and CDR2 YSYEKL. CDR3 sequence (DNA): TGCGCCAGCAGCCAGGGACTTCAGGGGTGGGAAAACACCATATATTTT. It translates to CASSQGLQGWENTIYF.

The V gene is TRBV6-1, the J gene TRBJ1-3; 8 bases fit TRBD1. Germline assignment: CDR1 MNHNS and CDR2 SASEGT. The CDR3 covers 15 residues. V trimming: 5 bases; J trimming: 3 bases; junction bases outside the gene matches: 6. CDR3 DNA: TGTGCCAGCAGTTGGACAGGGAGGTTTGGAAACACCATATATTTT. Protein sequence: CASSWTGRFGNTIYF.

About this clone itself: Additional DNA sequences in this sample encode the identical CDR3. V usage is TRBV18 and J usage is TRBJ1-1; weak D call: TRBD1 (6 bases). CDR1 is KGHSH and CDR2 is LQKENI in the germline V gene. This CDR3 contains 16 residues. Between the trimmed V and J ends, which lost 3 bases and 4 bases, there was a span of 18 bases. DNA of the CDR3: TGTGCCAGCTCACCGGTGGGGGGGCTGAGCGGCACTGAAGCTTTCTTT. The encoded protein is CASSPVGGLSGTEAFF.

The chain couples TRBV6-5 to TRBJ1-1, with D perhaps matching TRBD1 (5 bases). Germline CDR1 reads MNHEY; CDR2 reads SVGAGI. The CDR3 runs 15 residues. V was cut by 0 bases and J by 1 base, with 9 bases left in between. The CDR3 reads CASSYSPGANTEAFF. Here the CDR3 DNA reads TGTGCCAGCAGTTACTCTCCCGGGGCGAACACTGAAGCTTTCTTT.

This sequence joins TRBV5-6 and TRBJ2-2, with 7 positions matching TRBD1. There are 17 residues in the CDR3. CDR1 and CDR2 from the germline V gene are SGHDT and YYEEEE. The J segment lost 4 bases and the V segment lost 5 bases, leaving 14 bases of the junction unmatched. CDR3 in amino acids: CASSTVSDRDATGELFF. CDR3 sequence (DNA): TGTGCCAGCAGTACTGTATCTGACAGGGACGCCACCGGGGAGCTGTTTTTT.